This T cell receptor (beta chain) was recovered during a study of blood T cells in healthy people across ages. This clonotype was detected only a few times. The sample providers were healthy Caucasian people from Russia, aged about 6 to 100. Germline V gene sequence: CDR1 DFQATT, CDR2 SNEGSKA (reference sequence). The CDR3 extends over 14 amino acids. Combining a sample-barcoded 5' primer with a J-beta primer mix, a second PCR ran for roughly 6 to 12 cycles. Each of the cDNA molecules was tagged by a template-switch adaptor with 12 random nucleotides. TCRdb ran MiXCR on the 5' RACE reads and lists one entry per CDR3 protein. Of about 800,000 distinct CDR3 sequences detected, 25% appear once; the ten largest clones hold 3% to 4%. These data were also reused for a study on T cells of mothers and their children.

What was sequenced was blood. This chain connects TRBV20-1 to TRBJ2-1; D not resolved. The J call is doubtful: the DNA matches TRBJ2-7 better. The sequence was collected from a boy aged 5 to 17 in good health. In nucleotides, the CDR3 is TGCAGTGCTAGCCAACTTACGGTGGCAGGCGAGCAGTACTTC. Translated: CSASQLTVAGEQYF.